This T cell receptor (beta chain) derives from a study of CD8+ T cells in alopecia areata. Study results and limitations: During tofacitinib treatment, many expanded lesional clones remained in scalp and blood. How baseline CD8+ expansion relates to response remains uncertain (there was one nonresponder).

As the sequencing template, cDNA was produced by extracting RNA and reverse transcribing it. The data were produced by immunoSEQ multiplex PCR, yet TCRdb's version contains in-frame clones alone and is incomplete. The sample lists 150,000 to 200,000 clones; 60% were seen once. Treatment denoted: oral pan-JAK inhibitor, 5-10 mg twice daily. Of note for this clone: The antigen is undetermined.

In germline, CDR1 is LGHNA, CDR2 YSLEER. V lost 0 bases and J lost 11, with 14 bases in between. The CDR3 has 14 amino acids. J is TRBJ1-5 and V is TRBV4-3, with D tentatively TRBD1 (5 bases). The material sequenced was CD4+ T cells sorted from blood, taken at week 24, from a patient treated with tofacitinib. The sequence came from a human donor with alopecia areata. CDR3 region: CASSQEGEGFAQHF. The CDR3 bases are TGCGCCAGCAGCCAAGAGGGAGAGGGGTTTGCCCAGCATTTT.